Here is one T cell receptor (beta chain) with its context. The target antigen is unknown. Donors, healthy HIV-negative adults, lacked recent acute infections or vaccinations. This sample is part of a study of shared clonotypes between healthy human individuals. As for the study in general: There were three CD4 naive, three CD4 memory, two CD8 naive and one CD8 memory plates per donor.

The CDR3 runs to 13 residues. The V and J ends lost 0 bases and 5 bases respectively, with 9 bases between them. CDR1 is SGHTS and CDR2 is YDEGEE in the germline V gene. General study findings and limits: Sampling involved blood alone; tissue repertoires likely differ. Non-shared clonotypes were found to have lower generation probabilities than the clonotypes that were shared by all four of the sorted-subset donors.

TCRdb's copy holds only in-frame clones and misses some; the assay was immunoSEQ multiplex PCR. The data show nearly 1,000,000 clones, with around three quarters seen just once and about 1.5% held by the top ten. The sequence came from a man younger than 30 in good health. Source material: memory CD4+ T cells sorted from blood. Noted subset: CD45RA-negative fraction. This chain connects TRBV5-8 to TRBJ2-7; the D call may be TRBD1 or TRBD2 (5 bases each). CDR3 in amino acids: CASSLGRGDEQYF. The CDR3 coding sequence is TGTGCCAGCAGCTTGGGTCGAGGGGACGAGCAGTACTTC.